This T cell receptor beta chain was profiled in a study of blood T cell repertoires in COVID-19. Study details: COVID-19 samples collected from the United States, Italy and Spain covered acute and convalescent phases. Sample material is recorded as cDNA or gDNA derived from T cells, B-cell-depleted T cells, or PBMCs.

Original handling: Reference gene primers were amplified, and this amplification served to estimate nucleated cell counts. Here immunoSEQ multiplex PCR was the method, and the copy in TCRdb shows in-frame clones only, minus some. The DNA gave D and trimming, while V, J and clone size come from that table. The repertoire holds approximately 100,000 clones, approximately 89% seen once, with 11% in the top ten. The CDR3 has 13 amino acids. The V gene's germline CDR1 is MNHEY and CDR2 SVGAGI. The V and J ends lost 8 bases and 9 bases, in that order; junction bases with no gene match: 9. This chain links TRBV6-5 with TRBJ2-1; 8 nucleotides line up with TRBD2. Sequencing was carried out using peripheral blood. This TCR was sampled from a woman aged 25 to 39 with acute or convalescent COVID-19. CDR3 in amino acids: CASRGPGGGEQFF. The CDR3 DNA reads as TGTGCCAGCCGGGGGCCCGGGGGGGGTGAGCAGTTCTTC.